This T cell receptor beta chain was identified in a study of cytomegalovirus exposure and HLA in healthy donors. Study-wide results and caveats: Donors belonging to an Asian-associated ancestry cluster reportedly showed fewer N-insertions in productive TCRs than the approximately 690-donor mean, according to what a later analysis found.

The PCR contained 60 Vbeta and 13 Jbeta primers. Here immunoSEQ multiplex PCR was the method, and the copy in TCRdb shows in-frame clones only, minus some. The sample table includes some 76,000 clones. Note on this clone: Antigen unknown.

Germline assignment: CDR1 SGHRS and CDR2 YFSETQ. The length of the CDR3 is 15 residues. Sequenced input: PBMCs. This clonotype originated in a boy younger than 18 in good health and CMV-seronegative. The gene calls are TRBV5-1 and TRBJ2-5; 8 nucleotides agree with TRBD2. The end of the DNA fits TRBJ2-7 better, so the J call may be wrong. The CDR3 DNA reads TGCGCCAGCAGCCCAAATAGCGGGGACGTTTCCGAGCAGTACTTC. As protein: CASSPNSGDVSEQYF.